A single sample is the source of the 14 T cell receptor beta chains below, sequenced in a study of cytomegalovirus exposure and HLA in healthy donors. Primers: 60 Vbeta forward and 13 Jbeta reverse. The method was immunoSEQ multiplex PCR; TCRdb's version includes in-frame clones alone and lacks a portion of them. This repertoire shows tens of thousands of clones, about 79% found once; its top ten account for roughly 1.5%. Material: PBMCs. These receptors came from a man aged 35 to 55 in good health and CMV-seronegative.

The chain recombines TRBV4-3 with TRBJ1-3; 10 bases match TRBD1. Germline V lookup: CDR1 LGHNA, CDR2 YSLEER. With 4 bases clipped from V and 4 bases from J, the junction kept 7 bases outside the gene matches. The CDR3 covers 16 residues. The CDR3 DNA reads as TGCGCCAGCAGCCCGCAGGGACAGGGGAAGGGAAACACCATATATTTT. Protein: CASSPQGQGKGNTIYF.

The CDR3 region has the DNA TGCGCCAGCAGCTTTGTCGGTGACGAGCAGTACTTC. The encoded protein is CASSFVGDEQYF. The chain recombines TRBV5-1 with TRBJ2-7; D gene uncertain. The V end lost 2 bases, the J end lost 5 bases, and 8 bases lay between the germline ends. Germline lookup yields CDR1 SGHRS and CDR2 YFSETQ. This CDR3 comprises 12 residues.

The rearrangement links TRBV6-5 to TRBJ1-5, with 9 bases identical to TRBD1. CDR1 and CDR2 (germline): MNHEY, SVGAGI. The CDR3 length is 16 residues. V shed 4 bases, J shed 2 bases, and the junction held 6 bases outside the gene matches. The CDR3: CASSFAGDRGNQPQHF. In DNA form, the CDR3 reads TGTGCCAGCAGTTTTGCTGGGGACAGGGGCAATCAGCCCCAGCATTTT.

The V call is TRBV6-5, the J call TRBJ2-4; possible D gene TRBD2, 5 bases. There are 15 residues in the CDR3. Germline CDR1 MNHEY, CDR2 SVGAGI. Between the trimmed V and J ends, which lost 2 bases and 2 bases, there was a span of 10 bases. DNA for the CDR3: TGTGCCAGCAGTTACCAGGAGGTATCCAAAAACATTCAGTACTTC. It yields the protein CASSYQEVSKNIQYF.

The chain recombines TRBV6-1 with TRBJ2-2; possibly TRBD2 for D (6 bases). The CDR3 sequence is 15 residues long. CDR1 is MNHNS, CDR2 SASEGT, per germline. Trimming shortened V by 3 bases and J by 6 bases, and 14 bases separated the two germline ends. The CDR3 DNA is TGTGCCAGCAGTGAGATCGGGGGACCGGCCGGGGAGCTGTTTTTT. Residues: CASSEIGGPAGELFF.

The chain employs TRBV29-1 and TRBJ1-5; a weak D match, TRBD1 (5 bases). The CDR3 extends over 13 amino acids. The germline V gene has CDR1 SQVTM and CDR2 ANQGSEA. The ends were cut back, 6 bases at V and 3 bases at J, with 12 bases in the middle. CDR3 sequence: CSVQGTANQPQHF. Here the CDR3 DNA reads TGCAGCGTCCAGGGTACGGCCAATCAGCCCCAGCATTTT.

V is TRBV28 and J is TRBJ1-2; 7 bases line up with TRBD1. CDR1 and CDR2 (germline): MDHEN, SYDVKM. The CDR3 totals 14 residues. V lost 2 bases and J lost 8; bases outside the gene matches: 8. In DNA form, the CDR3 reads TGTGCCAGCAGTTTACACCCAGGGGGAAGGGGCTACACCTTC. Translated: CASSLHPGGRGYTF.

V and J are TRBV29-1 and TRBJ1-2; TRBD1 is a possible D gene (5 bases). Germline V gene data show CDR1 as SQVTM and CDR2 as ANQGSEA. The CDR3 runs to 13 residues. V was pared by 6 bases and J by 2 bases, with 13 bases between. CDR3 amino acids: CSVGEDLNYGYTF. CDR3 coding DNA: TGCAGCGTAGGGGAGGATCTGAACTATGGCTACACCTTC.

V and J are TRBV10-1 and TRBJ1-1; D is uncertain. Germline CDR1 WNHNN, CDR2 SYGVQD (reference sequence). Trimming removed 4 bases at V and 2 bases at J, with 5 bases between. The CDR3 covers 12 residues. CDR3 sequence: CASSVDNTEAFF. The DNA for the CDR3 is TGCGCCAGCAGTGTAGATAACACTGAAGCTTTCTTT.

The gene calls are TRBV6-1 and TRBJ1-1, with 7 positions matching TRBD1. Germline V gene data show CDR1 as MNHNS and CDR2 as SASEGT. The J segment lost 2 bases and the V segment lost 6 bases, leaving 3 bases of the junction unmatched. The CDR3 contains 13 residues. The CDR3 reads CASSGQENTEAFF. The CDR3 nucleotides read TGTGCCAGCAGCGGACAGGAAAACACTGAAGCTTTCTTT.

This chain connects TRBV14 to TRBJ1-2, with D possibly being TRBD1 (6 bases). CDR1 is SGHDN, CDR2 FVKESK, per germline. This CDR3 has 12 amino acids. Trimming removed 4 bases from V and 12 bases from J, with 15 bases in between. The CDR3: CASSRGHYPDTF. CDR3 nucleotides: TGTGCCAGCAGCCGGGGACATTACCCGGACACCTTC.

This clone was seen only a few times. The chain joins TRBV7-2 to TRBJ1-2; D possibly corresponds to TRBD1 (5 bases). Germline values: CDR1 SGHTA, CDR2 FQGNSA. The V end was cut by 5 bases, the J end by 2 bases, with 12 bases between. The CDR3 covers 14 residues. CDR3 coding DNA: TGTGCCAGCAGCATCTGGGGGGGAAACTATGGCTACACCTTC. Its translation is CASSIWGGNYGYTF. Full variable domain (missing parts from reference TRBV7-2 and TRBJ1-2): GAGVSQSPSNKVTEKGKDVELRCDPISGHTALYWYRQSLGQGLEFLIYFQGNSAPDKSGLPSDRFSAERTGGSVSTLTIQRTQQEDSAVYLCASSIWGGNYGYTFGSGTRLTVV.

This sequence joins TRBV5-5 and TRBJ2-2, with 10 bases matching TRBD1. Unmatched junction bases numbered 6, after V lost 5 bases and J lost 5 bases. Germline CDR1 is SGHKS and CDR2 is YYEKEE (reference sequence). There are 15 residues in the CDR3. The CDR3 loop reads CASRRQGALTGELFF. CDR3 DNA: TGTGCCAGCAGGAGACAGGGGGCCCTTACCGGGGAGCTGTTTTTT.

The J gene is TRBJ1-2, the V gene TRBV5-1; TRBD1 matches 7 bases. CDR3 length: 15 amino acids. Trimming at V came to 0 bases and at J to 4 bases, leaving 6 bases not matched to a gene. Germline values: CDR1 SGHRS, CDR2 YFSETQ. The CDR3 DNA sequence: TGCGCCAGCAGCTTGGCCGGGGACAGCTCCTATGGCTACACCTTC. Its protein product is CASSLAGDSSYGYTF.